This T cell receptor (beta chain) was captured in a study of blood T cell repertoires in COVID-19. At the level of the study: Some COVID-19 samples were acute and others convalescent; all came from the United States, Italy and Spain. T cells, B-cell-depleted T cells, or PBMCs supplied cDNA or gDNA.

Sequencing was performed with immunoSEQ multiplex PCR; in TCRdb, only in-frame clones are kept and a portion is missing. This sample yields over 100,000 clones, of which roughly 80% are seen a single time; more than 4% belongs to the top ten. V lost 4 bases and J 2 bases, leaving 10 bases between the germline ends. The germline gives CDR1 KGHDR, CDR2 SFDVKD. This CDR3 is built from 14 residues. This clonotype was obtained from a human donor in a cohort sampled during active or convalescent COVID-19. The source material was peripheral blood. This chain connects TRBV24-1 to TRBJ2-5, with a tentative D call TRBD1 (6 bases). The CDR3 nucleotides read TGTGCCACCAGTGAAGGGGGTACACAAGAGACCCAGTACTTC. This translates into CATSEGGTQETQYF.